This passage covers 12 T cell receptor beta chains from one sample sequenced in a study of T cell changes during pregnancy in multiple sclerosis. Method: immunoSEQ multiplex PCR; TCRdb's copy keeps in-frame clones and lacks some. This table has approximately 74,000 clones, roughly nine tenths appearing once. This specimen consisted of peripheral blood, obtained before pregnancy. The origin of the receptors is a female donor with multiple sclerosis, enrolled in a pregnancy study.

This chain connects TRBV16 to TRBJ1-1, with D possibly TRBD1 on 6 matching bases. This CDR3 is built from 13 residues. V was clipped by 4 bases and J by 4 bases, with 10 bases between them. Germline V gene data show CDR1 as KGHSY and CDR2 as FQNENV. This CDR3 reads CASSLTGPTEAFF. The CDR3 region has the DNA TGTGCCAGCAGCCTTACAGGGCCCACTGAAGCTTTCTTT.

This clone was seen a single time. This chain connects TRBV10-3 to TRBJ2-1; D is undetermined. V lost 8 bases, J lost 7 bases, and 12 bases lay in between. The length of the CDR3 is 12 residues. Germline V lookup: CDR1 ENHRY, CDR2 SYGVKD. CDR3 coding DNA: TGTGCCATCGCCTCGTGGGCTAATGAGCAGTTCTTC. Amino acid sequence: CAIASWANEQFF.

The chain joins TRBV7-9 to TRBJ1-4; D is uncertain. The CDR3 length is 15 residues. Trimming pared 0 bases from V and 5 bases from J, leaving 10 bases between. Germline V CDR1 and CDR2: SEHNR, FQNEAQ (reference sequence). The CDR3 region has the DNA TGTGCCAGCAGCTTAGCAGTGTTACGGAATGAAAAACTGTTTTTT. Amino acids: CASSLAVLRNEKLFF. The full variable domain, completed using reference TRBV7-9 and TRBJ1-4, is DTGVSQNPRHKITKRGQNVTFRCDPISEHNRLYWYRQTLGQGPEFLTYFQNEAQLEKSRLLSDRFSAERPKGSFSTLEIQRTEQGDSAMYLCASSLAVLRNEKLFFGSGTQLSVL.

The chain has TRBV10-3 and TRBJ2-7, with D maybe TRBD2 (6 bases). Germline-derived CDR1 and CDR2 are ENHRY and SYGVKD. CDR3 length equals 14 residues. Trimming pared 10 bases from V and 2 bases from J, leaving 18 bases between. This chain's CDR3 is CATTLDSGPYEQYF. CDR3 sequence (DNA): TGTGCCACCACTTTGGATAGCGGACCCTACGAGCAGTACTTC.

This sequence joins TRBV6-6 and TRBJ2-7; 7 bases are a match to TRBD1. The CDR3 consists of 15 residues. Germline trimming cut 7 bases from V and 0 bases from J; bases unmatched to any gene: 9. In germline, CDR1 is MNHNY, CDR2 SVGAGI (reference sequence). The CDR3 nucleotides are TGTGCCAGCATGGAGCGACAGGGCATCTCCTACGAGCAGTACTTC. It codes for CASMERQGISYEQYF.

The chain is built from TRBV6-4 and TRBJ1-1; TRBD1 matches at 7 bases. Germline CDR1 MRHNA, CDR2 SNTAGT. Trimming cost V 6 bases and J 1 base; bases outside gene matches: 5. The CDR3 runs 14 residues. The CDR3, as DNA: TGTGCCAGCAGAGACGACAGGGCGAACACTGAAGCTTTCTTT. Encoded protein: CASRDDRANTEAFF.

This clone appeared once. This chain joins TRBV19 and TRBJ1-3, with D hard to call. The CDR3 has 14 amino acids. Germline V gene sequence: CDR1 LNHDA, CDR2 SQIVND (reference sequence). V shed 6 bases and J shed 0 bases, with 9 bases lying between them. CDR3 nucleotides: TGTGCCAGTAGGGGAGCTGCCTCTGGAAACACCATATATTTT. Translating it yields CASRGAASGNTIYF.

The rearrangement joins TRBV5-6 to TRBJ2-7; D may be TRBD1 (6 bases). V dropped 6 bases and J dropped 3 bases, with 13 bases sitting between them. Germline-derived CDR1 and CDR2 are SGHDT and YYEEEE. The CDR3 spans 13 residues. CDR3 coding DNA: TGTGCCAGCAACCCGGGACACCGCTACGAGCAGTACTTC. Translating it yields CASNPGHRYEQYF. The whole variable domain, filled in from reference TRBV5-6 and TRBJ2-7, reads DAGVTQSPTHLIKTRGQQVTLRCSPKSGHDTVSWYQQALGQGPQFIFQYYEEEERQRGNFPDRFSGHQFPNYSSELNVNALLLGDSALYLCASNPGHRYEQYFGPGTRLTVT.

This rearrangement joins TRBV27 to TRBJ2-5; weak D call: TRBD1 (6 bases). CDR1 is MNHEY and CDR2 is SMNVEV in the germline V gene (reference sequence). The CDR3 length is 14 residues. In DNA form, the CDR3 reads TGTACCCAGAACAGGGTTGGGGACCAAGAGACCCAGTACTTC. It yields the protein CTQNRVGDQETQYF.

The chain uses TRBV6-1 and TRBJ1-5, with 7 bases lining up with TRBD1. This CDR3 contains 14 residues. J gave up 4 bases and V 6 bases, and 6 bases lay outside the gene matches. Germline CDR1 MNHNS, CDR2 SASEGT. This CDR3 reads CASSQTGPNQPQHF. CDR3 in DNA: TGTGCCAGCAGCCAGACAGGGCCAAATCAGCCCCAGCATTTT.

The J gene is TRBJ2-2, the V gene TRBV7-6, with 11 bases that match TRBD2. J gave up 5 bases and V 5 bases, and 7 bases lay outside the gene matches. This CDR3 contains 16 residues. CDR1 and CDR2 (germline): SGHVS, FNYEAQ. CDR3 loop: CASSTPGLAATGELFF. The CDR3 DNA follows: TGTGCCAGCAGCACTCCGGGACTAGCGGCTACCGGGGAGCTGTTTTTT.

The chain carries TRBV19 and TRBJ2-7, with 8 bases lining up with TRBD1. The germline V gene encodes CDR1 LNHDA and CDR2 SQIVND (reference sequence). V was pared by 6 bases and J by 0 bases, with 7 bases of the junction left unmatched. This CDR3 is built from 15 residues. The CDR3 DNA follows: TGTGCCAGTAGCCCGACAGGGGCCACCTCCTACGAGCAGTACTTC. Translated: CASSPTGATSYEQYF.